A single sample gave rise to the 10 T cell receptor beta chains below, sequenced in a study of spatial heterogeneity in lung cancer. TCRdb itself ran the 5' RACE reads through MiXCR, one entry per CDR3 protein. Of just over 1,000 distinct CDR3 sequences listed, approximately 30% are singletons. Documented time point: sample taken at primary tumor resection. General study points: For expanded intratumoral alpha and beta TCRs, counts tracked tumor mutation counts.

Their specific antigens are unknown. Material: lung tumor tissue, obtained at surgery. The receptors were sampled from a male donor with early-stage non-small cell lung cancer.

This clonotype is deemed large. V gene TRBV4-3 combines with J gene TRBJ2-1, with TRBD2 matching 11 bases. Germline V CDR1 and CDR2: LGHNA, YSLEER. Germline trimming cut 1 base from V and 4 bases from J; bases unmatched to any gene: 6. The CDR3 is 17 residues long. CDR3 amino acids: CASSQGRIAGGYNEQFF. The CDR3 DNA is TGCGCCAGCAGCCAAGGTCGTATAGCGGGGGGGTACAATGAGCAGTTCTTC.

The chain links TRBV6-6 to TRBJ2-1; 8 bases match TRBD1. Germline V CDR1 and CDR2: MNHNY, SVGAGI (reference sequence). This CDR3 is 15 amino acids long. Losses at the gene ends were 6 bases for V and 7 bases for J; bases not matched to a gene: 11. CDR3 DNA sequence: TGTGCCAGCAGGAGCACAGGTCAGGGGGCTAATGAGCAGTTCTTC. Translated, it gives CASRSTGQGANEQFF.

This clonotype is large in the sample. The chain joins TRBV6-5 to TRBJ2-3; D may be TRBD1 (5 bases). Germline assignment: CDR1 MNHEY and CDR2 SVGAGI. This CDR3 has 15 amino acids. V lost 7 bases, J lost 2 bases, and 16 bases lay in between. The CDR3 reads CASTVRQGNTDTQYF. The CDR3 DNA reads TGTGCCAGCACTGTCCGCCAGGGAAACACAGATACGCAGTATTTT.

By share of the sample, this clonotype is medium-sized. The gene calls are TRBV20-1 and TRBJ2-2; perhaps TRBD1 as D (5 bases). From germline, CDR1 is DFQATT and CDR2 SNEGSKA (reference sequence). The length of the CDR3 is 13 residues. The V end lost 1 base, the J end lost 8 bases, and 11 bases lay between the germline ends. The CDR3 DNA is TGCAGTGCTAGAGCCCAGGGCCCTGGGGAGCTGTTTTTT. Protein: CSARAQGPGELFF.

Within the sample, this clonotype is large. The chain is built from TRBV2 and TRBJ2-1; 7 positions agree with TRBD2. V was clipped by 6 bases and J by 9 bases; unmatched bases: 2. This CDR3 region has 11 residues. Germline V gene sequence: CDR1 SNHLY, CDR2 FYNNEI. The CDR3 DNA sequence: TGTGCCAGCAGGCGGGAGCTTGAGCAGTTCTTC. Protein sequence: CASRRELEQFF.

The chain has TRBV6-2 or TRBV6-3 and TRBJ2-3; D gene uncertain. Germline lookup yields CDR1 MNHEY and CDR2 SVGEGT. The length of the CDR3 is 12 residues. V was shortened by 6 bases and J by 1 base, with 5 bases between the two germline ends. The CDR3 coding sequence is TGTGCCAGCAGCTCCGGCACAGATACGCAGTATTTT. Its translation is CASSSGTDTQYF.

With regard to this clonotype: Germline is not matched at one junction end, which may reflect a read error. This sequence joins TRBV5-1 and TRBJ2-5, with 10 nucleotides matching TRBD2. The CDR3 has 16 amino acids. The V gene's germline CDR1 is SGHRS and CDR2 YFSETQ. CDR3 sequence: CAISLSSGGAGETQYF. The CDR3 DNA is TGCGCCATCAGCTTATCGAGCGGGGGGGCCGGAGAGACCCAGTACTTC.

The V gene is TRBV7-2, the J gene TRBJ1-5, with D unresolved. CDR3 size: 13 residues. The germline V and J ends were trimmed by 3 bases and 1 base, with 4 bases remaining between them. CDR1 and CDR2 (germline): SGHTA, FQGNSA. Here the CDR3 reads CASSFGSNQPQHF. In DNA, the CDR3 is TGTGCCAGCAGCTTCGGAAGCAATCAGCCCCAGCATTTT.

V usage is TRBV3-1 and J usage is TRBJ2-3; D is uncertain. Looked up from germline, CDR1 is LGHDT and CDR2 is YNNKEL (reference sequence). The CDR3 loop spans 13 amino acids. The V and J ends lost 4 bases and 6 bases respectively, with 11 bases between them. The CDR3: CASSRELVDTQYF. In DNA, the CDR3 is TGTGCCAGCAGCCGGGAATTGGTGGATACGCAGTATTTT.

This clonotype showed up just a few times. The rearrangement joins TRBV27 to TRBJ2-2, with a tentative D call TRBD1 (6 bases). CDR1 is MNHEY and CDR2 is SMNVEV in the germline V gene (reference sequence). This CDR3 spans 16 amino acids. V lost 3 bases and J 6 bases, leaving 17 bases between the germline ends. The CDR3, as DNA: TGTGCCAGCAGTTTGACCGGGGCAGGGGTAGCCGGGGAGCTGTTTTTT. It translates to CASSLTGAGVAGELFF.